Below, 5 T cell receptor beta chains from the same sample are listed, as sequenced in a study of identical twins. MiXCR was run by TCRdb on the 5' RACE reads, yielding one entry per CDR3 protein. The sample shows about 1.7 million distinct CDR3 sequences, about 30% of them seen only once. Sequencing input: cord blood. The receptors originated from a newborn girl in good health.

The chain has TRBV10-1 and TRBJ2-3; 7 bases are shared with TRBD2. This CDR3 comprises 13 residues. Germline CDR1 and CDR2: WNHNN and SYGVQD (reference sequence). The ends lost 0 bases at V and 7 bases at J; junction bases unmatched: 1. The CDR3 spells CASSESGRHTQYF. The CDR3 bases are TGCGCCAGCAGTGAGTCCGGGAGGCATACGCAGTATTTT.

This rearrangement joins TRBV6-1 to TRBJ2-1; 13 positions agree with TRBD2. The J call may be faulty, since TRBJ2-7 better matches the DNA end. The CDR3 loop spans 16 amino acids. CDR1 is MNHNS, CDR2 SASEGT, per germline. CDR3 DNA sequence: TGTGCCAGCGGGGGACTAGCGGGGAGCTCCTACAATGAGCAGTACTTC. Protein product: CASGGLAGSSYNEQYF.

V is TRBV10-3 and J is TRBJ2-3; D remains ambiguous. The V gene's germline CDR1 is ENHRY and CDR2 SYGVKD. The CDR3 runs 14 residues. V lost 6 bases and J 0 bases, leaving 10 bases between the germline ends. The CDR3, as DNA: TGTGCCATCAGCCAAACTCCTAGCACAGATACGCAGTATTTT. It codes for CAISQTPSTDTQYF.

The chain joins TRBV30 to TRBJ2-2; D is undetermined. CDR3 length equals 14 residues. Looked up from germline, CDR1 is GTSNPN and CDR2 is SVGIG (reference sequence). V dropped 1 base and J dropped 3 bases, with 9 bases sitting between them. The CDR3 reads CAWSDGSYTGELFF. The CDR3 DNA reads TGTGCCTGGAGTGACGGCAGTTACACCGGGGAGCTGTTTTTT.

The chain uses TRBV4-2 and TRBJ2-7, with TRBD2 matching over 7 bases. V lost 1 base, J lost 0 bases, and 3 bases stayed unmatched. Germline V gene lookup returns CDR1 LGHNA and CDR2 YNFKEQ. The CDR3 extends over 15 amino acids. CDR3 amino acids: CASSQGVAGSYEQYF. The CDR3 DNA follows: TGTGCCAGCAGCCAAGGGGTAGCGGGCTCCTACGAGCAGTACTTC.